The TCR beta chain described here comes from a study of cytomegalovirus exposure and HLA in healthy donors. Trimming left V 2 bases short and J 4 bases short, with 6 bases between. CDR1 and CDR2 from the germline V gene are SQVTM and ANQGSEA. The CDR3 is made up of 12 amino acids. With 60 Vbeta and 13 Jbeta primers, the PCR was carried out. Data came from immunoSEQ multiplex PCR; TCRdb stores just in-frame clones and leaves some out. This sample has about 130,000 clones; 65% to 80% occur once, and the top ten carry roughly 6.6%. About this clone itself: What it recognizes is unknown.

Study findings and constraints: In a later analysis, parvovirus B19, influenza, CMV and Epstein-Barr virus appeared linked to several top co-occurrence clusters. Association of a missense DCLRE1C variant with TCR beta V- and J-gene trimming was reported in a later analysis. Earlier analysis found most TCR beta V segments productive about 87% or about 30% of the time. In a later analysis, at a false discovery rate of 0.05, over 15,000 TCR beta sequences matched HLA alleles.

This chain links TRBV29-1 with TRBJ2-1; a weak D match, TRBD1 (5 bases). The TCR was taken from a man younger than 40 in good health and CMV-seronegative. The sequenced material came from PBMCs. DNA of the CDR3: TGCAGCGTTGAAAAGGGGTACAATGAGCAGTTCTTC. Translation: CSVEKGYNEQFF.